These 7 T cell receptor beta chains came from one sample sequenced in a study of technical replicates of blood from several donors. The data were produced by immunoSEQ multiplex PCR, yet TCRdb's version contains in-frame clones alone and is incomplete. The data hold roughly 100,000 clones, with almost 97% observed a single time. The source material was T cells isolated from PBMCs. The receptors stem from a human donor in good health.

The chain couples TRBV5-6 to TRBJ1-5; the D gene is possibly TRBD1 (5 bases). Trimming removed 4 bases at V and 2 bases at J, with 16 bases between. The CDR3 consists of 16 residues. Germline V gene data show CDR1 as SGHDT and CDR2 as YYEEEE. CDR3 loop: CASSPYMARGNQPQHF. CDR3 sequence (DNA): TGTGCCAGCAGCCCCTACATGGCCAGGGGCAATCAGCCCCAGCATTTT.

The V call is TRBV6-5, the J call TRBJ2-6; tentative D call: TRBD2 (5 bases). CDR1 and CDR2 from the germline V gene are MNHEY and SVGAGI. The CDR3 sequence is 14 residues long. Trimming removed 7 bases from V and 0 bases from J, with 7 bases in between. This CDR3 is CASTRGSGANVLTF. In nucleotides, the CDR3 is TGTGCCAGCACCCGGGGCTCTGGGGCCAACGTCCTGACTTTC.

The CDR3 protein is CASSVAGTYEQYF. Here the CDR3 DNA reads TGTGCCAGCAGCGTTGCAGGGACCTACGAGCAGTACTTC. The chain couples TRBV9 to TRBJ2-7, with a weak D call TRBD1 (5 bases). The CDR3 is 13 residues long. V lost 2 bases to trimming and J lost 2 bases, with 8 bases between them. Looked up from germline, CDR1 is SGDLS and CDR2 is YYNGEE.

The chain couples TRBV29-1 to TRBJ1-2; D is possibly TRBD1 (5 bases). The CDR3 runs to 14 residues. Trimming took 4 bases from V and 5 from J, leaving 17 bases between them. Germline lookup yields CDR1 SQVTM and CDR2 ANQGSEA. CDR3: CSVASDMRTYGYTF. The CDR3 DNA follows: TGCAGCGTTGCCTCGGACATGCGGACATATGGCTACACCTTC.

V and J are TRBV27 and TRBJ1-4; TRBD1 matches at 12 bases. Looked up from germline, CDR1 is MNHEY and CDR2 is SMNVEV (reference sequence). With V trimmed by 7 bases and J by 5 bases, 8 bases remained unmatched. The length of the CDR3 is 16 residues. CDR3: CASMMGQGAPNEKLFF. CDR3 coding DNA: TGTGCCAGCATGATGGGACAGGGGGCTCCAAATGAAAAACTGTTTTTT.

The chain employs TRBV6-5 and TRBJ1-4, with 9 positions matching TRBD1. In germline, CDR1 is MNHEY, CDR2 SVGAGI. The CDR3 totals 15 residues. After removal of 5 bases from V and 16 bases from J, the junction contained 17 bases not matched to a gene. The CDR3 sequence is CASSPDTGGGLLEFF. The CDR3 DNA reads TGTGCCAGCAGTCCAGACACAGGGGGCGGCTTGCTGGAGTTTTTT.

This chain joins TRBV7-9 and TRBJ2-7, with 9 bases fitting TRBD2. This CDR3 spans 15 amino acids. The ends lost 1 base at V and 3 bases at J; junction bases unmatched: 4. Germline assignment: CDR1 SEHNR and CDR2 FQNEAQ (reference sequence). The CDR3 region has the DNA TGTGCCAGCAGCTTAGTAGCGGGAGCTGGCTACGAGCAGTACTTC. Its translation: CASSLVAGAGYEQYF.